Included here is one T cell receptor beta chain sequence, with context. The data were obtained in a study of cytomegalovirus exposure and HLA in healthy donors. The length of the CDR3 is 15 residues. Germline CDR1 and CDR2: MDHEN and SYDVKM. Trimming at V came to 5 bases and at J to 7 bases, leaving 10 bases not matched to a gene. Amplification used 60 Vbeta primers and 13 Jbeta primers. Repertoires were generated with immunoSEQ multiplex PCR, while TCRdb's copy carries only in-frame clones and drops some. The sample includes 150,000 to 200,000 clones, about 80% of them seen just once. This TCR was recovered from a woman in her thirties or forties in good health and CMV-seronegative. The chain combines TRBV28 with TRBJ2-1, with 8 bases lining up with TRBD2. The sample comprised PBMCs. In nucleotides, the CDR3 is TGTGCCAGCAGTGACGATCCGGGACTAGTTAATGAGCAGTTCTTC. Translating gives CASSDDPGLVNEQFF.